A single TCR beta chain is shown here with its context. This clone has a single count. What this receptor recognizes is not known. No base quality values were provided; no much bigger clone lies one nucleotide off. The library relied on the immunoSEQ multiplex PCR assay. High-throughput TCR-beta CDR3 sequencing of genomic DNA from most patients was performed by Adaptive Biotechnologies. As for how the authors treated the data: Adaptive's ImmunoSEQ software supplied the TCR sequencing data for 15 to 20 patients, while MiXCR and VDJtools were used to process a few other patients. CDR3 nucleotide sequences shared between donor and recipient were removed because their origin could not be assigned. Alloreactive clones required at least 2-fold expansion over unstimulated cells and minimum CFSE-low frequency of 0.002% (template counts) or 0.001% (read counts). Clones were considered mappable if detected in sequenced pre-transplant spleen, lymph node, or MLR CFSE-low populations of the donor or recipient. The cumulative frequency of alloreactive clones was calculated as a percentage of all sequences, weighted by copy number. The immuneACCESS repertoire file appears here via TCRdb, limited to in-frame rearrangements. These files lack a portion of the clones; in checked studies, under half of the deficit traces to unresolved V genes, and the cause of the others is not known. That table gives V, J and clone size, and the DNA gave D and trimming. The sample data list more than 9,000 clones, and about 93% of these were observed just once. The ten largest clones add up to about 20% of the sample.

This specimen belongs to a study of graft-versus-host responses after intestinal transplantation (dated by TCRdb to the early 2020s). Regarding the study in general: Recipients received multivisceral, liver-intestinal, or isolated intestinal transplants. Every recipient was given anti-thymocyte globulin induction, followed by around three years of maintenance tacrolimus and steroids. Graft-versus-host and host-versus-graft alloreactive T cell clones were tracked in the graft, circulation and bone marrow after intestinal transplantation using bulk TCR-beta CDR3 sequencing. Alloreactive clones were identified by sequencing pre-transplant mixed lymphocyte reaction products and comparing these products with unstimulated pre-transplant donor and recipient T cells. Of the 20 to 25 intestinal transplant recipients enrolled in the cohort, one of whom was a retransplant, 3 patients without pretransplant specimens were excluded. Donor T cell macrochimerism was defined as a peak of at least 4% donor T cells among recipient peripheral blood mononuclear cells. Rather than going through the commercial service, samples from a few later patients were sequenced in-house on an Illumina MiSeq and processed with MiXCR. What the authors observed across the whole study: Peak levels of circulating GvH clones were associated with declines in HvG clones early after transplant. GvH clones were found in recipient bone marrow, and some of the GvH clones appeared earlier in ileal mucosa or blood, which is consistent with an intestinal mucosal origin. Patients with donor T cell macrochimerism had high GvH to HvG T cell clonal ratios in their allografts. Conclusions were limited by the relatively low number and heterogeneity of intestinal transplant patients.

For CDR1 and CDR2, the germline V gene lists SGHRS and YFSETQ. The V and J ends are trimmed by 0 bases and 2 bases, leaving 7 bases between them. The CDR3, cysteine through phenylalanine, is 14 amino acids long. The retained sequence is limited to the CDR3, 42 bases, with the frame set at the first base. Blood samples were collected up to 4 times in the first month after transplant and then at least monthly when available. Sequenced here: PBMCs, sampled roughly 110 days after intestinal transplant. This clonotype was obtained from a human patient who received an intestinal transplant, so some T cells may come from the graft donor. Rearrangement joined TRBV5-1 to TRBJ2-3; the D gene assignment is perhaps TRBD1 or TRBD2, with each matching 5 bases. The sequenced DNA: TGCGCCAGCAGCTTGGTGGGGGTCACAGATACGCAGTATTTT. This yields the protein CASSLVGVTDTQYF.